What follows are 23 T cell receptor beta chains derived from one specimen sequenced in a study of beta chain features in type 1 diabetes. Every isolated RNA sample was fully reverse transcribed, so sequencing captured expressed TCRB transcripts. Sequencing used immunoSEQ multiplex PCR; TCRdb keeps in-frame clones, though not all of them. This sample has about 120,000 clones, with roughly 15% found just once. Study-wide findings and caveats: Among patients with Type 1 diabetes, TCRB CDR3s were moderately but significantly shorter in every one of the four CD4+ subsets.

Which antigens these TCRs recognize remains unknown. The sequencing input was central memory CD4+ T cells from blood. The origin of the receptors is a man under 40 with type 1 diabetes.

V usage is TRBV2 and J usage is TRBJ2-2; no reliable D call. The CDR3 totals 14 residues. Germline-derived CDR1 and CDR2 are SNHLY and FYNNEI. The V end lost 5 bases, the J end lost 3 bases, and 10 bases lay between the germline ends. The CDR3 sequence: CASSSALDTGELFF. CDR3 bases: TGTGCCAGCAGTTCAGCGCTAGACACCGGGGAGCTGTTTTTT. Full variable domain (missing parts from reference TRBV2 and TRBJ2-2): EPEVTQTPSHQVTQMGQEVILRCVPISNHLYFYWYRQILGQKVEFLVSFYNNEISEKSEIFDDQFSVERPDGSNFTLKIRSTKLEDSAMYFCASSSALDTGELFFGEGSRLTVL.

The rearrangement links TRBV6-5 to TRBJ1-2; D is possibly TRBD1 (6 bases). V was pared by 6 bases and J by 4 bases, with 18 bases between. Germline V lookup: CDR1 MNHEY, CDR2 SVGAGI. CDR3 length: 15 amino acids. CDR3 region: CASRPGQPYLYGYTF. CDR3 DNA sequence: TGTGCCAGCAGACCCGGACAGCCTTACCTCTATGGCTACACCTTC.

This clone was found a few times. The J gene is TRBJ1-2, the V gene TRBV28; unclear D gene. CDR1 is MDHEN, CDR2 SYDVKM, per germline. There are 14 residues in the CDR3. Trimming took off 2 bases at V and 5 bases at J, with 12 bases between the two ends. As DNA, the CDR3 is TGTGCCAGCAGTTTAACCCCCAGCTATTATGGCTACACCTTC. This gives the protein CASSLTPSYYGYTF.

This clone was counted a few times. The chain links TRBV6-5 to TRBJ1-5; no clear D gene. V gave up 4 bases and J gave up 11 bases, with 9 bases separating them. The CDR3 is made up of 11 amino acids. Germline V lookup: CDR1 MNHEY, CDR2 SVGAGI. CDR3 sequence (DNA): TGTGCCAGCAGTTCGGGTGGGGCCCAGCATTTT. Translation: CASSSGGAQHF.

J is TRBJ1-4 and V is TRBV6-5; D may be TRBD1 (6 bases). CDR1 is MNHEY and CDR2 is SVGAGI in the germline V gene. This CDR3 spans 14 amino acids. Trimming removed 4 bases at V and 7 bases at J, with 13 bases between. The CDR3 nucleotides are TGTGCCAGCAGTTTACGGACAGTAGGTGAAAAACTGTTTTTT. Encoded protein: CASSLRTVGEKLFF.

This chain links TRBV6-5 with TRBJ2-7, with TRBD1 identical over 11 bases. The V gene end was trimmed by 5 bases and the J gene end by 3 bases; junction bases not matched to a gene: 3. CDR1 and CDR2 (germline): MNHEY, SVGAGI. This CDR3 has 14 amino acids. CDR3 nucleotides: TGTGCCAGCAGTGCGGACAGGGGGCTCTACGAGCAGTACTTC. Translating it yields CASSADRGLYEQYF.

The chain links TRBV2 to TRBJ2-1, with 9 bases matching TRBD1. The CDR3 sequence is 15 residues long. With 5 bases clipped from V and 6 bases from J, the junction kept 8 bases outside the gene matches. Germline lookup yields CDR1 SNHLY and CDR2 FYNNEI. The CDR3 DNA follows: TGTGCCAGCAGTATCACAGGGGGCGGTCGCAATGAGCAGTTCTTC. Residues: CASSITGGGRNEQFF.

This clone was found a few times. CDR3 sequence (DNA): TGCAGCGGCGACAGCTCGAGGGGCACAGATACGCAGTATTTT. Translating gives CSGDSSRGTDTQYF. The chain carries TRBV29-1 and TRBJ2-3; D may correspond to TRBD1 or TRBD2 (5 bases each). There are 14 residues in the CDR3. With 7 bases removed from V and 1 base from J, the gap between germline ends came to 15 bases. Germline V gene sequence: CDR1 SQVTM, CDR2 ANQGSEA.

V gene TRBV27 combines with J gene TRBJ2-5; D perhaps matches TRBD1 (5 bases). The V and J ends lost 5 bases and 5 bases respectively, with 12 bases between them. The CDR3 extends over 13 amino acids. Germline V gene sequence: CDR1 MNHEY, CDR2 SMNVEV (reference sequence). The CDR3 region is CASSQTGYETQYF. The CDR3 DNA follows: TGTGCCAGCAGTCAAACAGGTTACGAGACCCAGTACTTC.

This clone was seen a handful of times. The chain has TRBV14 and TRBJ1-6; no reliable D call. The CDR3 totals 16 residues. The germline V gene has CDR1 SGHDN and CDR2 FVKESK. Trimming removed 0 bases at V and 7 bases at J, with 13 bases between. The CDR3 here is CASSQEKGERNSPLHF. CDR3 DNA sequence: TGTGCCAGCAGCCAAGAAAAGGGCGAGCGGAATTCACCCCTCCACTTT.

The chain joins TRBV5-1 to TRBJ1-6; the D gene is possibly TRBD1 (5 bases). V was trimmed by 0 bases and J by 7 bases, leaving 14 bases between them. Looked up from germline, CDR1 is SGHRS and CDR2 is YFSETQ. The CDR3 consists of 16 residues. The CDR3 sequence: CASSLAGYYRNSPLHF. The CDR3 coding sequence is TGCGCCAGCAGCTTGGCAGGGTACTATCGAAATTCACCCCTCCACTTT.

This CDR3 reads CASSGQHDSNQPQHF. CDR3 nucleotide sequence: TGTGCCAGTAGCGGACAGCACGATAGCAATCAGCCCCAGCATTTT. The gene calls are TRBV19 and TRBJ1-5; D perhaps matches TRBD1 (6 bases). The germline V gene encodes CDR1 LNHDA and CDR2 SQIVND (reference sequence). Trimming took off 6 bases at V and 0 bases at J, with 12 bases between the two ends. CDR3 length equals 15 residues.

The chain is built from TRBV29-1 and TRBJ2-3; no reliable D call. Trimming cost V 3 bases and J 2 bases, with 15 bases left between them. Germline CDR1 is SQVTM and CDR2 is ANQGSEA. The CDR3 is 15 residues long. CDR3 loop: CSVEVSTLLTDTQYF. DNA for the CDR3: TGCAGCGTTGAGGTCTCCACCCTTCTCACAGATACGCAGTATTTT.

This clone occurred a few times. This chain links TRBV9 with TRBJ1-4; 10 nucleotides agree with TRBD1. Germline CDR1 reads SGDLS; CDR2 reads YYNGEE. The CDR3 loop spans 17 amino acids. The ends lost 0 bases at V and 5 bases at J; junction bases unmatched: 7. CDR3 DNA sequence: TGTGCCAGCAGCGTAGGGACCCGGACAGGGGGGAATGAAAAACTGTTTTTT. This codes for CASSVGTRTGGNEKLFF.

There are many counts of this clone. This sequence joins TRBV29-1 and TRBJ2-1, with D possibly being TRBD1 (6 bases). This CDR3 spans 14 amino acids. The germline V gene has CDR1 SQVTM and CDR2 ANQGSEA. The germline V and J ends were trimmed by 3 bases and 5 bases, with 14 bases remaining between them. CDR3: CSVDRGLVHNEQFF. For the CDR3, the DNA is TGCAGCGTTGACAGGGGTTTAGTACACAATGAGCAGTTCTTC.

This clone was seen a handful of times. Other DNA sequences in the sample encode the same CDR3. The V and J genes are TRBV6-5 and TRBJ2-1; 7 bases are shared with TRBD1. The CDR3 spans 15 residues. Germline V lookup: CDR1 MNHEY, CDR2 SVGAGI. The V and J ends lost 2 bases and 2 bases, in that order; junction bases with no gene match: 3. In nucleotides, the CDR3 is TGTGCCAGCAGTTACGACAGGGACCCCTACAATGAGCAGTTCTTC. Its translation is CASSYDRDPYNEQFF.

This clone was picked up a small number of times. The chain links TRBV11-2 to TRBJ2-4; TRBD2 agrees at 9 bases. After removal of 5 bases from V and 0 bases from J, the junction contained 8 bases not matched to a gene. CDR3 length: 17 amino acids. The germline V gene encodes CDR1 SGHAT and CDR2 FQNNGV. CDR3 amino acids: CASSLKSGGLAKNIQYF. The CDR3 DNA reads as TGTGCCAGCAGCCTAAAGAGCGGGGGGCTAGCCAAAAACATTCAGTACTTC.

The CDR3 nucleotides read TGTGCTAGTGGTTTGGGGACTAGCGGCGTAGGGTATGAGCAGTTCTTC. This encodes CASGLGTSGVGYEQFF. The rearrangement links TRBV12-5 to TRBJ2-1, with 10 bases matching TRBD2. The CDR3 is 16 residues long. Germline CDR1 LGHNT, CDR2 FRNRAP. V was clipped by 1 base and J by 8 bases; unmatched bases: 8.

The chain is built from TRBV7-3 and TRBJ1-1; 8 bases are a match to TRBD1. Germline CDR1 is SGHTA and CDR2 is FQGTGA. CDR3 size: 13 residues. With V trimmed by 5 bases and J by 4 bases, 3 bases remained unmatched. The CDR3 region is CASSKQGGTEAFF. The CDR3 DNA reads TGTGCCAGCAGCAAACAGGGGGGCACTGAAGCTTTCTTT.

As regards this clone: With a much larger clone just one base away, this may be a read error. The chain has TRBV5-6 and TRBJ1-6; the match to TRBD1 covers 8 bases. This CDR3 contains 14 residues. The germline gives CDR1 SGHDT, CDR2 YYEEEE. The V and J ends lost 2 bases and 7 bases, in that order; junction bases with no gene match: 2. The CDR3 coding sequence is TGTGCCAGCAGCTTCCGGGACAGGAATTCACCCCTCCACTTT. Its protein is CASSFRDRNSPLHF.

There are a few counts of this clone. The rearrangement joins TRBV9 to TRBJ1-2; D ambiguous. V lost 0 bases to trimming and J lost 8 bases, with 8 bases between them. The CDR3 has 12 amino acids. The germline V gene encodes CDR1 SGDLS and CDR2 YYNGEE. The CDR3 nucleotides read TGTGCCAGCAGCGTAGCTGAGGGAGGCTACACCTTC. The encoded protein is CASSVAEGGYTF. Full variable domain (remainder filled in from reference TRBV9 and TRBJ1-2): DSGVTQTPKHLITATGQRVTLRCSPRSGDLSVYWYQQSLDQGLQFLIQYYNGEERAKGNILERFSAQQFPDLHSELNLSSLELGDSALYFCASSVAEGGYTFGSGTRLTVV.

This clone came up a few times. The genes are TRBV7-2 and TRBJ2-5, with D possibly TRBD2 on 5 matching bases. The CDR3 loop spans 12 amino acids. Germline V gives CDR1 SGHTA, CDR2 FQGNSA. Trimming took off 5 bases at V and 4 bases at J, with 8 bases between the two ends. CDR3 bases: TGTGCCAGCAGCCCGAGCGGAGAGACCCAGTACTTC. Translated, it gives CASSPSGETQYF.

This clone occurred a few times. The chain couples TRBV7-2 to TRBJ2-7, with 7 bases matching TRBD1. Per the germline V gene, CDR1 is SGHTA and CDR2 is FQGNSA. V was clipped by 6 bases and J by 0 bases; unmatched bases: 8. The CDR3 totals 15 residues. CDR3: CASSSGTAFSYEQYF. The DNA of the CDR3 is TGTGCCAGCAGTTCCGGGACAGCCTTCTCCTACGAGCAGTACTTC. Combining the CDR3 with reference TRBV7-2 and TRBJ2-7 gives the whole variable domain GAGVSQSPSNKVTEKGKDVELRCDPISGHTALYWYRQSLGQGLEFLIYFQGNSAPDKSGLPSDRFSAERTGGSVSTLTIQRTQQEDSAVYLCASSSGTAFSYEQYFGPGTRLTVT.